The sequence of this TCR beta chain was determined in a study of T cell responses to AZD1222 COVID-19 vaccine. Study results and caveats: Among AZD1222 vaccinees, only five or six were seropositive at baseline. Without day 14 samples, only post-peak T cell repertoires were studied.

The CDR3 length is 14 residues. Trimming cost V 3 bases and J 4 bases; bases outside gene matches: 4. CDR1 is SGDLS, CDR2 YYNGEE, per germline. As regards this clone: Its specificity is unknown.

Only in-frame clones appear in the TCRdb table, and some are missing; sequencing was by immunoSEQ multiplex PCR. The data hold 150,000 to 200,000 clones, with 85% to 95% observed a single time. The sample consisted of peripheral blood, taken on day 0 of AZD1222 vaccination. This receptor was taken from an adult in good health. The gene calls are TRBV9 and TRBJ1-2; 9 bases align to TRBD1. The chain's CDR3 is CASSDDRGSYGYTF. The DNA of the CDR3 is TGTGCCAGCAGCGACGACAGGGGGTCCTATGGCTACACCTTC.